The 21 T cell receptor beta chains below come from one sample, sequenced in a study of T cells after yellow fever vaccination. TCRdb reprocessed the 5' RACE reads via MiXCR and lists one record per CDR3 protein. The sample contains 100,000 to 150,000 distinct CDR3 sequences, 7.5% to 10% of which appear only once. The sample consisted of CD8+ T cells sorted from PBMCs, taken on the day of the yellow fever booster vaccination. The receptors here all came from a man younger than 35 who received the YFV17D yellow fever vaccine.

CDR3 nucleotides: TGTGCCAGCAGCTTCGGCGGATACGAGCAGTACGTC. Translation: CASSFGGYEQYV. V gene TRBV5-4 combines with J gene TRBJ2-7, with D uncertain. CDR3 size: 12 residues. CDR1 and CDR2 from the germline V gene are SGHNT and YYREEE (reference sequence). The V gene lost 2 bases and the J gene lost 4 bases, with 7 bases spanning the gap.

In its sample, this clonotype was seen a few times. The chain employs TRBV7-9 and TRBJ2-7; D is possibly TRBD2 (5 bases). This CDR3 is built from 15 residues. Germline CDR1 reads SEHNR; CDR2 reads FQNEAQ (reference sequence). V was cut by 4 bases and J by 2 bases, with 15 bases left in between. CDR3 sequence (DNA): TGTGCCAGCAGCTCACAGCGGACGGGAACCTACGAGCAGTACTTC. Its translation: CASSSQRTGTYEQYF.

This clonotype has a handful of counts. V is TRBV18 and J is TRBJ2-1, with a possible D match to TRBD2 (5 bases). The CDR3 spans 15 residues. The germline V gene has CDR1 KGHSH and CDR2 LQKENI. The ends were cut back, 3 bases at V and 1 base at J, with 10 bases in the middle. The CDR3 sequence is CASSPTTNSYNEQFF. DNA of the CDR3: TGTGCCAGCTCACCTACGACTAATTCCTACAATGAGCAGTTCTTC.

The chain is built from TRBV7-2 and TRBJ1-6; no firm D call. There are 16 residues in the CDR3. CDR1 and CDR2 (germline): SGHTA, FQGNSA. The ends were cut back, 1 base at V and 10 bases at J, with 17 bases in the middle. CDR3 sequence: CASSLEAPGPGSPLHF. CDR3 nucleotide sequence: TGTGCCAGCAGCTTAGAAGCCCCCGGACCCGGGTCACCCCTCCACTTT.

This clonotype was seen more than once but under ten times. V and J are TRBV29-1 and TRBJ2-1, with D unclear. The CDR3 is made up of 14 amino acids. V lost 8 bases and J lost 5, with 19 bases in between. Germline V gene data show CDR1 as SQVTM and CDR2 as ANQGSEA. The CDR3 DNA reads TGCAGCTCCCACCTCGATTGGCGTAACAATGAGCAGTTCTTC. Its protein product is CSSHLDWRNNEQFF.

This clonotype was counted only a few times. The rearrangement joins TRBV29-1 to TRBJ2-1; no clear D gene. There are 14 residues in the CDR3. Germline-derived CDR1 and CDR2 are SQVTM and ANQGSEA. Trimming cost V 2 bases and J 7 bases, with 15 bases left between them. The CDR3 spells CSVEQSPSRNEQFF. The CDR3 nucleotides read TGCAGCGTTGAACAGTCCCCGAGTAGAAATGAGCAGTTCTTC.

The chain combines TRBV7-2 with TRBJ1-4; 8 bases agree with TRBD1. The CDR3 length is 16 residues. The V gene end was trimmed by 1 base and the J gene end by 6 bases; junction bases not matched to a gene: 7. Germline lookup yields CDR1 SGHTA and CDR2 FQGNSA. CDR3 coding DNA: TGTGCCAGCAGCTTAGGACAGGGGATATACGATGAAAAACTGTTTTTT. It encodes CASSLGQGIYDEKLFF.

The V and J genes are TRBV11-2 and TRBJ2-7, with D uncertain. V was trimmed by 3 bases and J by 3 bases, leaving 9 bases between them. In germline, CDR1 is SGHAT, CDR2 FQNNGV. This CDR3 spans 13 amino acids. This CDR3 reads CASSFPRVYEQYF. The CDR3 coding sequence is TGTGCCAGCAGCTTCCCCCGGGTCTACGAGCAGTACTTC.

V is TRBV7-8 and J is TRBJ2-2; TRBD2 might be the D (7 bases). CDR1 and CDR2 from the germline V gene are SGHVS and FQNEAQ. This CDR3 contains 16 residues. V was cut by 1 base and J by 4 bases, with 13 bases left in between. The CDR3 DNA reads as TGTGCCAGCAGCTTAGGGGCGGGGGCGTCCACCGGGGAGCTGTTTTTT. Translated, it gives CASSLGAGASTGELFF.

This clonotype has ten or more counts. The chain is built from TRBV7-8 and TRBJ2-3, with 14 nucleotides matching TRBD2. This CDR3 is built from 18 residues. Germline assignment: CDR1 SGHVS and CDR2 FQNEAQ. With 3 bases clipped from V and 1 base from J, the junction kept 6 bases outside the gene matches. The CDR3 reads CASSLTSGGARGTDTQYF. CDR3 bases: TGTGCCAGCAGCTTGACTAGCGGGGGGGCCCGGGGCACAGATACGCAGTATTTT.

This clonotype was seen a few times. The chain couples TRBV2 to TRBJ2-1; the D gene is possibly TRBD1 (5 bases). The CDR3 has 13 residues. V lost 6 bases and J 5 bases, leaving 11 bases between the germline ends. Germline-derived CDR1 and CDR2 are SNHLY and FYNNEI. DNA for the CDR3: TGTGCCAGCAGGCTCAGGGCCGACAATGAGCAGTTCTTC. Protein product: CASRLRADNEQFF.

This clonotype was observed at least ten times. The chain couples TRBV2 to TRBJ1-6; TRBD1 is a possible D gene (6 bases). Trimming removed 4 bases from V and 6 bases from J, with 13 bases in between. Germline V lookup: CDR1 SNHLY, CDR2 FYNNEI. The length of the CDR3 is 15 residues. The CDR3 protein is CASSVVGGPNSPLHF. The CDR3 nucleotides read TGTGCCAGCAGTGTAGTGGGGGGGCCTAATTCACCCCTCCACTTT.

The genes are TRBV29-1 and TRBJ1-2; D not resolved. Trimming left V 4 bases short and J 8 bases short, with 5 bases between. Germline V CDR1 and CDR2: SQVTM, ANQGSEA. The CDR3 extends over 9 amino acids. Written as DNA, the CDR3 is TGCAGCGTTGTGTCGGGCTACACCTTC. This encodes CSVVSGYTF.

A few counts support this clonotype. This rearrangement joins TRBV7-9 to TRBJ2-5; no definite D call. Trimming took 1 base from V and 1 from J, leaving 10 bases between them. This CDR3 spans 15 amino acids. CDR1 is SEHNR and CDR2 is FQNEAQ in the germline V gene (reference sequence). Here the CDR3 reads CASSLVRLSQETQYF. As DNA, the CDR3 is TGTGCCAGCAGCTTAGTACGGCTTTCCCAAGAGACCCAGTACTTC. Combining the CDR3 with reference TRBV7-9 and TRBJ2-5 gives the whole variable domain DTGVSQNPRHKITKRGQNVTFRCDPISEHNRLYWYRQTLGQGPEFLTYFQNEAQLEKSRLLSDRFSAERPKGSFSTLEIQRTEQGDSAMYLCASSLVRLSQETQYFGPGTRLLVL.

This clonotype was detected a few times. This chain's CDR3 is CASSFSGILGGANTGELFF. The CDR3 DNA sequence: TGTGCCAGCAGTTTTTCCGGGATCTTAGGGGGGGCGAACACCGGGGAGCTGTTTTTT. The chain combines TRBV12-3 or TRBV12-4 with TRBJ2-2, with D possibly being TRBD2 (7 bases). V was pared by 3 bases and J by 0 bases, with 20 bases between. This CDR3 has 19 residues.

This clonotype occurred a few times. The V and J genes are TRBV7-2 and TRBJ1-3, with D possibly matching TRBD1 (5 bases). The germline V and J ends were trimmed by 6 bases and 0 bases, with 15 bases remaining between them. This CDR3 is built from 16 residues. CDR1 and CDR2 from the germline V gene are SGHTA and FQGNSA. CDR3 loop: CASRPDSRLSGNTIYF. The CDR3 DNA reads as TGTGCCAGCAGACCTGACAGCCGGCTCTCTGGAAACACCATATATTTT.

This clonotype was observed at least ten times. V gene TRBV20-1 combines with J gene TRBJ2-7, with D maybe TRBD2 (6 bases). V lost 3 bases, J lost 6 bases, and 18 bases lay in between. CDR1 is DFQATT, CDR2 SNEGSKA, per germline (reference sequence). The length of the CDR3 is 14 residues. This chain's CDR3 is CSASYGGDWSEQYF. The CDR3 coding sequence is TGCAGTGCTAGTTACGGGGGTGATTGGAGCGAGCAGTACTTC.

V usage is TRBV29-1 and J usage is TRBJ1-4; the D gene is possibly TRBD1 (5 bases). The V end was cut by 4 bases, the J end by 8 bases, with 17 bases between. The CDR3 totals 14 residues. The germline CDR1 and CDR2 sequences are SQVTM and ANQGSEA. The CDR3 region has the DNA TGCAGCGTTGCGGGACCAGGAAAGGAAGAAAAACTGTTTTTT. Its protein product is CSVAGPGKEEKLFF. Complete variable domain (other parts from reference TRBV29-1 and TRBJ1-4): SAVISQKPSRDICQRGTSLTIQCQVDSQVTMMFWYRQQPGQSLTLIATANQGSEATYESGFVIDKFPISRPNLTFSTLTVSNMSPEDSSIYLCSVAGPGKEEKLFFGSGTQLSVL.

The chain employs TRBV12-3 or TRBV12-4 and TRBJ2-6; no clear D gene. Between the trimmed V and J ends, which lost 6 bases and 1 base, there was a span of 7 bases. The CDR3 is made up of 14 amino acids. The CDR3 here is CASRWSSGANVLTF. For the CDR3, the DNA is TGTGCCAGCAGGTGGTCTTCTGGGGCCAACGTCCTGACTTTC.

In its sample, this clonotype was seen many times. The chain is built from TRBV20-1 and TRBJ2-7; D possibly corresponds to TRBD2 (6 bases). CDR3 length: 15 amino acids. Germline V gene data show CDR1 as DFQATT and CDR2 as SNEGSKA (reference sequence). The ends were cut back, 6 bases at V and 5 bases at J, with 23 bases in the middle. The CDR3 DNA reads as TGCAGTGCAGTTGGTCCAGGAGGGTACGGCCACGAGCAGTACTTC. Encoded protein: CSAVGPGGYGHEQYF.

In this sample, this clonotype turned up a few times. The chain combines TRBV6-5 with TRBJ2-7, with 7 bases lining up with TRBD1. The CDR3 has 14 residues. V gave up 4 bases and J gave up 6 bases; unmatched junction bases: 9. The V gene's germline CDR1 is MNHEY and CDR2 SVGAGI. CDR3 loop: CASSFTRGGPEQYV. The CDR3 nucleotides read TGTGCCAGCAGTTTCACAAGAGGGGGCCCCGAGCAGTACGTC.